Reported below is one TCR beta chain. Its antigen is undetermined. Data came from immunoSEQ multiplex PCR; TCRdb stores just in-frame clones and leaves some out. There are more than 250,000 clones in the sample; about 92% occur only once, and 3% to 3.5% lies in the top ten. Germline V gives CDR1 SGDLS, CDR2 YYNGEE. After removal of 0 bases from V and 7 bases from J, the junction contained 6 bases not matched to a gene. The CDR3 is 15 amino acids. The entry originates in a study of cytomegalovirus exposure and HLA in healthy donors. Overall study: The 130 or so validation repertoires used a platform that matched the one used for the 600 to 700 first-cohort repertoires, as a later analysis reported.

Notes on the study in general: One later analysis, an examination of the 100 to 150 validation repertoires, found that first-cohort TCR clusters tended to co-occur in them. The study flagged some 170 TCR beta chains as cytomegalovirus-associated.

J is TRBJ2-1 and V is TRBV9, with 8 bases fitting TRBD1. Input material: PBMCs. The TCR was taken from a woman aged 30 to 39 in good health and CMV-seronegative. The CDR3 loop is CASSVGGQVTNEQFF. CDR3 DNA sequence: TGTGCCAGCAGCGTAGGGGGACAGGTTACGAATGAGCAGTTCTTC.